Included here is one T cell receptor (beta chain) sequence, with context. This clone appeared once. Its target antigen remains unknown. Base qualities are not recorded, but no much larger clone differs from it by a single base. This sample is drawn from a study of shared clonotypes between healthy human individuals (TCRdb year 2020). The study in broad terms: The cohort included a few men and a couple of women between 18 and 49 years of age. To estimate repertoire size and how much clonotypes are shared between individuals, the study performed deep sequencing of blood TCR repertoires from a few healthy adults. Different laboratories and diverse techniques were used to prepare libraries and sequence TCR repertoires, to increase sequencing depth and limit assay-specific biases. Between about 0.94 and 10 billion PBMCs per donor were obtained by leukapheresis. For each donor, three plates each were used for CD4 naive and CD4 memory, two plates were used for CD8 naive, and one plate was used for CD8 memory. What the authors observed across the whole study: Compared with non-shared clonotypes, clonotypes shared by all four sorted-subset donors had higher generation probabilities. Sampling was restricted to blood, and TCR repertoires in tissues likely differ from the TCR repertoires found in blood. The small number of donors limited the genetic and exposure-history diversity represented. Across a few donors, around 5.4% of naive CD4, roughly 3.5% of naive CD8, roughly 2.3% of memory CD4, and approximately 0.4% of memory CD8 clonotypes were shared. Pairwise subsampling indicated that sequencing depth was expected to affect the degree of clonotype sharing among donors. Naive subsets generally had larger estimated clonotype richness than memory subsets did. Even with the large sequencing depth, rarefaction of the sorted-subset datasets indicated that sequencing was incomplete.

CD8 naive samples consisted of CD45RO-negative cells that were positively selected for CCR7, yielding a CD45RA+CCR7+ population without TemRA cells. Donors were healthy HIV-negative adults with no recently reported acute infections or vaccinations. Only Caucasian adults living in Nashville, Tennessee, USA were represented among the donors. Blood was collected by leukapheresis, and PBMCs were isolated by Ficoll-Histopaque density gradient centrifugation and then cryopreserved in liquid nitrogen vapor phase. Analytical flow cytometry was used to check the purity and quantity of every magnetically sorted T cell population. Genomic DNA was isolated from every sorted fraction and measured by UV absorbance on a Nanodrop 2000c. TCR CDR3 regions were amplified from genomic DNA by multiplex PCR using the deep immunoSEQ assay. Genomic DNA extracted from each cell subset was distributed evenly over all wells of several immunoSEQ 96-well plates, and each plate served as one replicate. For sorted subsets, each replicate PCR was loaded with roughly 190 ng genomic DNA, equivalent to 30,000 or so T cell genomes. The purified libraries were quantified using a Qubit 3.0 fluorometer, sized with a Bioanalyzer 2100, and then quantified again using the KAPA Library Quantification kit. A separate single-read 150-cycle Illumina NextSeq 550 flow cell was used to sequence each immunoSEQ 96-well plate. For the original study's pipeline: The immunoSEQ output contained only junctional sequences without quality scores, so filtering could not match that applied to full-length reads. To assign V/J genes and CDR3, sequences were annotated using PyIR, a Python wrapper for IgBLAST v1.9, with IMGT germline references. Reads were removed for weak V/J assignments (E-value above 1e-6), missing CDR3, stop codons, out-of-frame junctions, or ambiguous translated residues. V3J clonotypes were defined by identical inferred V gene, J gene, and CDR3 amino acid sequence. The percentage overlap between two repertoires was calculated by dividing the number of shared unique clonotypes by the size of the smaller repertoire. RTK rarefaction, the Chao1 estimator, and Recon v2.1 estimates of unobserved clonotypes were used to assess repertoire richness. OLGA was used to compute generation probabilities for all TCRbeta clonotypes that the gDNA method yielded from a few donors. Imported from immuneACCESS, the table was reduced by TCRdb to in-frame sequences with V and J called. These copies leave out some clones; in studies compared against another copy, an unresolved V gene accounts for under half, and the cause of the remainder is not known. V and J calls and clone size are those listed in that table; D and trimming were worked out from the DNA. The sample table lists around 2,000,000 clones, less than 95% of them with a count of one. The ten most abundant clones make up 0.85% to 1.2% of the sample.

The sequence was obtained from a man younger than 30 in good health. Material: naive CD8+ T cells sorted from blood. The cell subset or site label, as the study defines it: CD45RA+CCR7+.

The CDR3 protein is CASSLTGRSYEQYF. The nucleotide sequence reads TGTGCCAGCAGCTTAACGGGCCGCTCCTACGAGCAGTACTTC. The chain links TRBV7-9 with TRBJ2-7; confidence is insufficient to name the D gene. The CDR3 has 14 amino acids, counting the end cysteine and phenylalanine. This entry keeps only the CDR3 DNA: 42 bases, framed from base 1. CDR1 is given as SEHNR and CDR2 as FQNEAQ, both from the germline V gene (reference sequence). V loses 2 bases, J loses 0 bases, and the germline ends lie 8 bases apart.